This TCR beta chain was sequenced during a study of T-cell memory formation after mild COVID-19. About the research overall: For the most part, TCR clusters were specific to one donor.

This clonotype was counted only a few times. Between the trimmed V and J ends, which lost 4 bases and 7 bases, there was a span of 5 bases. Per the germline V gene, CDR1 is ENHRY and CDR2 is SYGVKD. The CDR3 runs to 11 residues. TCRdb re-analysed the 5' RACE reads in MiXCR, keeping a single row per CDR3 protein. Of some 440,000 distinct CDR3 sequences listed, about 23% are singletons. The gene calls are TRBV10-3 and TRBJ2-1, with no clear D. Sequencing was carried out using PBMCs or a T cell subset sorted from them (not recorded which). This sequence was found in an adult woman who had mild COVID-19 (a few samples of this study predate the infection). Cell type and time point are not known. CDR3 bases: TGTGCCATCAGTGCTGGGAATGAGCAGTTCTTC. It codes for CAISAGNEQFF.